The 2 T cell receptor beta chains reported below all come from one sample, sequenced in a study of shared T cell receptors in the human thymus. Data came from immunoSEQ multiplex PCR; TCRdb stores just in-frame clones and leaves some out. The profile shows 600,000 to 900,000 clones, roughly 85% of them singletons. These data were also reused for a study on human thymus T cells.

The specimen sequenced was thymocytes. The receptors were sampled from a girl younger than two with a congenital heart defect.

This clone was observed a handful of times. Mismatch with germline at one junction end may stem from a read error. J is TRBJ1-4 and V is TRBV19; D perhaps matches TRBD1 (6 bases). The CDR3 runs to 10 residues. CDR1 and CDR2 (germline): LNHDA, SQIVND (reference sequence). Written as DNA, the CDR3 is TGTGCCAGTATAGGGACATCGATCTGCTTT. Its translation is CASIGTSICF.

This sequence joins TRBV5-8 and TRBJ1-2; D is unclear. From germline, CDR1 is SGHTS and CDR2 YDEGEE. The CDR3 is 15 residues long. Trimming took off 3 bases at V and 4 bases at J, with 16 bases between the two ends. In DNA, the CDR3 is TGTGCCAGCAGCTCCTTTGGATGGCAGGTCTATGGCTACACCTTC. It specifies CASSSFGWQVYGYTF. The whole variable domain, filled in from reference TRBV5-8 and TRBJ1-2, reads EAGVTQSPTHLIKTRGQQATLRCSPISGHTSVYWYQQALGLGLQFLLWYDEGEERNRGNFPPRFSGRQFPNYSSELNVNALELEDSALYLCASSSFGWQVYGYTFGSGTRLTVV.